This T cell receptor (beta chain) was captured by sequencing in a study of CD8+ T cells in alopecia areata (dated by TCRdb to the late 2010s). Describing the broader study: Treated patients were enrolled in an open-label pilot trial of oral tofacitinib, 5 to 10 mg twice daily, for moderate-to-severe alopecia areata. RNA came from the PAXgene miRNA kit for fixed scalp, the miRNeasy kit for PBMCs, and the RNeasy kit for mouse skin. TCRbeta CDR3 regions were amplified by immunoSEQ multiplex PCR with 35 Vbeta forward and 13 Jbeta reverse primers. Scalp clonality was compared among normal scalp (n=4), patchy alopecia areata scalp (n=8), and alopecia totalis/universalis scalp (n=8). In both human patients and the C3H/HeJ mouse model, the study applied high-throughput TCRbeta sequencing to look at T cell clonal expansion in alopecia areata. Patients stayed on tofacitinib for 6 to 18 months and then had 6 months of follow-up off drug so that delayed response and recurrence could be assessed. Biopsies were taken from tofacitinib-treated patients at baseline and again at 4 and 24 weeks into treatment, and several of those patients also had a later scalp biopsy. In humans, TCRbeta sequencing was performed on scalp tissue and on sorted CD4+ and CD8+ peripheral blood T cells from healthy controls and from patients with patchy or totalis/universalis alopecia areata.

This clone was seen a few times. Its cognate antigen has yet to be identified. Nothing much larger sits one base from this clone, and base qualities are not available. Based on the germline V gene (reference sequence), the CDR1 and CDR2 sequences are MNHEY and SMNVEV. The CDR3 sequence holds 14 residues, the cysteine and phenylalanine included. Only the CDR3 portion is preserved as DNA: 42 bases, with reading frame beginning at the first base. V is clipped by 5 bases and J by 9 bases, and the sequence between their germline boundaries is 17 bases long. Library construction relied on the immunoSEQ multiplex PCR assay. To provide template for TCR sequencing, every sample had RNA extracted and reverse transcribed into cDNA. SuperScript III was used to make first-strand cDNA, primed with a 2:1 mix of oligo-dT and random hexamers. A synthetic immune receptor repertoire was used to measure amplification bias, and any remaining bias was corrected computationally. The source study handled its data this way. Raw reads were preprocessed to remove errors, and CDR3 was defined according to IMGT conventions as the region from the conserved cysteine to phenylalanine. Clonality was computed as 1 minus the Shannon entropy, with the entropy normalized by log2 of the number of productive unique TCRs. Whether each scalp clone was CD4 or CD8 was inferred by checking scalp TCRbeta sequences against the CD4 and CD8 repertoires from sorted blood. Sourced from immuneACCESS, this table was stored by TCRdb with only in-frame sequences that have V and J called. A share of the clones is absent; for the studies checked, an unresolved V gene accounts for under half, and the remainder has no known explanation. V, J and clone size reflect that table, while D and trimming were determined from the DNA. The sample has 200,000 to 250,000 clones on record, more than 45% of them singletons. The ten largest clonotypes hold 0.4% to 0.55% of the sample.

The research as a whole found: Unlike mouse skin, where gammadelta T cells dominate, normal human skin contains resident alphabeta T cells that get sequenced too, which complicates analysis of the scalp TCR repertoire. Compared with normal scalp, lesional scalp, particularly in alopecia totalis/universalis, had higher clonality and more expanded CD8+ clones, which suggests antigenic drive. Compared with mice, TCR sequences shared between patients were less clear, possibly partly because of HLA diversity across the patient population.

The time point label here, explained by the study, means: baseline before oral tofacitinib. Peripheral blood and lesional scalp punch biopsies were obtained from patients with alopecia areata. After PBMCs were isolated by density centrifugation and stained for CD3, CD4 and CD8, a FACSAria was used to sort CD4+ and CD8+ T cells. The clonotype originates from a human donor with alopecia areata. The sample was CD4+ T cells sorted from blood, taken at week 0. Rearrangement joined TRBV27 to TRBJ1-5; TRBD1 is a possible D gene, resting on 6 matching bases. Read as DNA, the sequence is TGTGCCAGCAGTCCCGGGACAAGGAGCCTGCCCCAGCATTTT. It translates to CASSPGTRSLPQHF.